This T cell receptor (beta chain) was sequenced during a study of PD-L1 blockade in urothelial cancer. With 4 bases removed from V and 4 bases from J, the gap between germline ends came to 17 bases. Germline CDR1 LNHDA, CDR2 SQIVND (reference sequence). The CDR3 is 16 amino acids. The templates were synthetic TCR analogs, and they were spiked into each PCR. Assay: immunoSEQ multiplex PCR; the TCRdb copy retains only in-frame clones and omits some. Seen here are tens of thousands of clones, about 84% observed once, and the top ten hold approximately 15%. Time point given: pretreatment peripheral blood.

The chain carries TRBV19 and TRBJ2-1, with D maybe TRBD1 (6 bases). The sequence was obtained from a man aged 60-69 years with urothelial cancer. Sample: PBMCs, taken around atezolizumab (anti-PD-L1) treatment. The CDR3 here is CASSKLIGGSYNEQFF. As DNA, the CDR3 is TGTGCCAGTAGTAAGCTCATAGGGGGAAGTTACAATGAGCAGTTCTTC.